The rows below give T cell receptor beta chains drawn from one sample of a study of blood T cell repertoires in COVID-19. Sequenced by immunoSEQ multiplex PCR; TCRdb stores in-frame clones only, minus some. The sample has hundreds of thousands of clones, around 90% seen once. Input material: PBMCs or T cells enriched from blood (not recorded which). These receptors all stem from a young woman who had recovered from COVID-19. Both conserved end residues are part of each CDR3. The D gene is left open where the match is weak. The listing skips clone size in some rows; elsewhere it reads once, few, many or a size class.

cdr3_aa cdr3_nt j_call v_call clone_size d_call
CASSPIGGNGNTIYF TGTGCCAGCAGTCCAATTGGGGGGAATGGAAACACCATATATTTT TRBJ1-3 TRBV28 NA NA
CASSPVNTEAFF TGTGCCAGCAGCCCGGTGAACACTGAAGCTTTCTTT TRBJ1-1 TRBV7-9 NA NA
CASSLSLTGQYGYTF TGCGCCAGCAGCTTGTCGTTGACAGGGCAATATGGCTACACCTTC TRBJ1-2 TRBV5-1 once TRBD1
CASSPTGVGTGELFF TGTGCCAGTAGTCCGACGGGAGTCGGCACCGGGGAGCTGTTTTTT TRBJ2-2 TRBV19 NA NA
CASSFSRANIQYF TGTGCCAGCAGTTTTTCGCGAGCCAACATTCAGTACTTC TRBJ2-4 TRBV12-3/TRBV12-4 NA NA
CATRREGPNYGYTF TGTGCCACGCGCCGTGAGGGCCCTAACTATGGCTACACCTTC TRBJ1-2 TRBV27 NA NA
CASSSQMNYGYTF TGTGCCAGCAGCTCACAGATGAACTATGGCTACACCTTC TRBJ1-2 TRBV7-2 NA NA
CASSQGWKGARESLPQQFF TGTGCCAGCAGCCAAGGTTGGAAGGGAGCCCGGGAGTCCTTACCCCAGCAGTTCTTC TRBJ2-1 TRBV4-2 NA NA
CASSPDRANTEAFF TGTGCCAGCAGCCCCGACAGGGCGAACACTGAAGCTTTCTTT TRBJ1-1 TRBV11-1 NA TRBD1
CASSRGGLNTEAFF TGCGCCAGCAGCAGAGGGGGCCTGAACACTGAAGCTTTCTTT TRBJ1-1 TRBV4-1 NA TRBD1
CASSITVQGMLFGNTGELFF TGTGCCAGTAGTATAACGGTACAGGGGATGCTATTCGGGAACACCGGGGAGCTGTTTTTT TRBJ2-2 TRBV19 once TRBD1
CASSSPGTRGETQYF TGTGCCAGCAGTAGTCCCGGGACTAGGGGTGAGACCCAGTACTTC TRBJ2-5 TRBV6-5 NA TRBD2
CASSANTGAEKLFF TGTGCCAGCAGCGCAAACACAGGGGCCGAAAAACTGTTTTTT TRBJ1-4 TRBV7-2 NA TRBD1
CATTGASKYGYTF TGTGCCACCACAGGGGCCTCGAAGTATGGCTACACCTTC TRBJ1-2 TRBV28 NA TRBD1
CASGSGANVLTF TGTGCCAGTGGGAGTGGGGCCAACGTCCTGACTTTC TRBJ2-6 TRBV19 NA NA
CASGGGRLNTEAFF TGTGCCAGCGGGGGGGGGCGGTTGAACACTGAAGCTTTCTTT TRBJ1-1 TRBV6-5 NA NA
CATSDYRGTEAFF TGTGCCACCAGTGATTATCGGGGAACTGAAGCTTTCTTT TRBJ1-1 TRBV24-1 NA NA
CASSSRGPTEAFF TGTGCCAGCAGCAGTAGGGGTCCCACTGAAGCTTTCTTT TRBJ1-1 TRBV13 NA NA
CASSGPGQGIGGYTF TGTGCCAGCAGCGGTCCGGGACAGGGGATCGGCGGCTACACCTTC TRBJ1-2 TRBV5-4 NA TRBD1
CASSLSREGVMGNTIYF TGTGCCAGCAGCTTATCTCGGGAGGGTGTGATGGGAAACACCATATATTTT TRBJ1-3 TRBV7-4 NA NA
CASTDRYGYTF TGTGCCAGCACCGACAGGTATGGCTACACCTTC TRBJ1-2 TRBV28 once NA
CASSRQGATYEQYF TGTGCCAGCAGCCGACAGGGCGCCACCTACGAGCAGTACTTC TRBJ2-7 TRBV3-1/TRBV3-2 NA TRBD1
CASTRRIGEGTQYF TGTGCCAGCACCAGGAGGATCGGGGAGGGGACCCAGTACTTC TRBJ2-5 TRBV7-2 NA TRBD2
CASSPTSGRYNEQFF TGTGCCAGCAGCCCCACTAGCGGGAGGTACAATGAGCAGTTCTTC TRBJ2-1 TRBV6-5 NA TRBD2
CASSVGSGRGASTDTQYF TGTGCCAGCAGCGTAGGGTCGGGGAGGGGGGCGAGCACAGATACGCAGTATTTT TRBJ2-3 TRBV9 NA NA
CASSQQGIHGYTF TGTGCCAGCAGCCAACAGGGGATTCATGGCTACACCTTC TRBJ1-2 TRBV3-1/TRBV3-2 NA NA
CASSQETGGSSPLHF TGCGCCAGCAGCCAAGAAACAGGGGGAAGTTCACCCCTCCACTTT TRBJ1-6 TRBV4-3 NA TRBD1
CASRSAQSYGYTF TGTGCCAGCAGATCCGCACAGAGCTATGGCTACACCTTC TRBJ1-2 TRBV28 NA NA
CASSTDRYSNQPQHF TGTGCCAGTAGTACCGACAGATATAGCAATCAGCCCCAGCATTTT TRBJ1-5 TRBV19 NA NA
CAISDRAPYEQYF TGTGCCATCAGTGACAGGGCCCCCTACGAGCAGTACTTC TRBJ2-7 TRBV10-3 NA NA
CASSPAVADNEKLFF TGTGCCAGCAGCCCGGCGGTGGCGGATAATGAAAAACTGTTTTTT TRBJ1-4 TRBV7-9 NA NA
CASSPQLGSFETQYF TGTGCCAGCAGTCCACAACTAGGTAGTTTCGAGACCCAGTACTTC TRBJ2-5 TRBV28 NA NA
CASRPGGSLQNEQFF TGTGCCAGCAGACCGGGGGGCAGCCTACAGAATGAGCAGTTCTTC TRBJ2-1 TRBV7-2 NA NA
CAISESWREQYF TGTGCCATCAGTGAGTCCTGGCGGGAGCAGTACTTC TRBJ2-7 TRBV10-3 NA NA
CASSQGPFSGTNTDTQYF TGTGCCAGCAGCCAAGGACCCTTCAGCGGGACTAACACAGATACGCAGTATTTT TRBJ2-3 TRBV4-2 few TRBD2
CASSISWVGLQPEDGNTIYF TGTGCCAGTAGTATTAGTTGGGTCGGACTGCAGCCCGAAGATGGAAACACCATATATTTT TRBJ1-3 TRBV19 NA NA
CATSDLAAGVNTGELFF TGTGCCACCAGTGATTTGGCAGCGGGAGTGAACACCGGGGAGCTGTTTTTT TRBJ2-2 TRBV24-1 NA TRBD2
CASSLGTGSHEQYF TGTGCCAGCAGCTTAGGTACAGGGTCCCACGAGCAGTACTTC TRBJ2-7 TRBV7-6 NA NA
CASRDGLRSGYTF TGTGCCAGCAGGGACGGCCTTAGGAGCGGCTACACCTTC TRBJ1-2 TRBV6-4 NA NA
CASSLQSAYEQYF TGTGCCAGCAGCTTACAGTCTGCCTACGAGCAGTACTTC TRBJ2-7 TRBV11-2 many NA
CASSFGQGAGEQFF TGTGCCAGCAGCTTTGGACAGGGGGCCGGGGAGCAGTTCTTC TRBJ2-1 TRBV11-3 NA TRBD1